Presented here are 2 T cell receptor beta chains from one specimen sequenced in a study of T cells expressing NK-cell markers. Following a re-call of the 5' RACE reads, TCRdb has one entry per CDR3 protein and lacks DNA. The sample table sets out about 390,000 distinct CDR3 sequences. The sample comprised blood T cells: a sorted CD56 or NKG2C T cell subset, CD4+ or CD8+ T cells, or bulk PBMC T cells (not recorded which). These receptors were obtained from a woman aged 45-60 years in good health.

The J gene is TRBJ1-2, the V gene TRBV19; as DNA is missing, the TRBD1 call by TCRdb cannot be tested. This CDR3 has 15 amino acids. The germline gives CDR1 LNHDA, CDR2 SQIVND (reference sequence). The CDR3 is CASSLNRDNPGGYTF.

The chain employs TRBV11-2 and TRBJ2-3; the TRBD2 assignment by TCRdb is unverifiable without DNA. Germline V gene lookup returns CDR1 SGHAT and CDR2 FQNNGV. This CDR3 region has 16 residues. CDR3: CASSLEAALATDTQYF.